This T cell receptor (beta chain) was identified during a study of CD8 T cells in Susac syndrome (dated by TCRdb to between 2018 and 2020). General notes on the study: Of the Susac syndrome patients who were sequenced, roughly 6 had clinically active disease and eight were in clinical remission. At blood withdrawal, Susac syndrome patients were either therapy-naive, taking corticosteroids (in some cases with IVIg as well), or taking IVIg alone. Repertoire sequencing was used to test whether CD8+ T cell activation and differentiation in Susac syndrome was antigen driven.

On this clonotype: It has no known antigen specificity. Base-call qualities are not available, and no considerably larger clone is one nucleotide away.

The CDR3 sequence holds 14 residues, the cysteine and phenylalanine included. Here the CDR3 DNA is all that survives: 42 bases in frame from base 1. According to the germline V gene, CDR1 reads LGHNA and CDR2 reads YSLEER. The V end loses 0 bases and the J end loses 6 bases, and a stretch of 10 bases separates them. Peripheral blood CD8+ and CD4+ T cells from healthy donors, Susac syndrome patients and multiple sclerosis patients were profiled using high-throughput TCR beta sequencing. The Susac syndrome patients fulfilled recently defined diagnostic criteria for either definite or probable disease. CD8+ TEMRA cells were enriched by FACS, while bulk CD8+ and CD4+ T cells were purified by magnetic negative isolation. Blood was collected in EDTA tubes and processed within 24 hours, with PBMCs isolated through density gradient centrifugation. PBMCs intended for TCR sequencing were cryopreserved in liquid nitrogen and thawed later in a water bath at 37 degrees C. The sorted or isolated CD4+, CD8+ and CD8+ TEMRA cells reached a purity of at least 90%.

RNA was extracted with the RNeasy kit and about 0.5 to 1 ug was reverse transcribed using random hexamers. The immunoSEQ multiplex PCR assay, covering 54 Vbeta and 13 Jbeta segments, was used to amplify TCR beta CDR3 regions. PCR amplification bias was corrected using a synthetic template baseline for primer optimization and computational correction. Per the source publication's procedure: Reads were annotated to V, D and J genes according to IMGT and were analyzed with immunoSEQ Analyzer, with only productive sequences retained. To calculate clonality, Shannon entropy was normalized by log2 of the number of productive unique sequences and then subtracted from one. For each patient and control, public and private clones were evaluated among the 100 most prevalent clones. Susac-specific clones were defined as absent from healthy and MS cohorts, over a thousand published viral clones and other ImmuneACCESS disease sequences. The public sequencing data were trimmed at Q25 with fastp and processed into clonotypes with MiXCR by TCRdb, which kept only in-frame beta chains. Each entry is one CDR3 protein sequence, shown with its most common DNA and genes. TCRdb assigned the V and J calls; the authors' analysis was not used. Present in this sample are just over 150,000 distinct CDR3 sequences, around 95% of which were seen just once. The ten top clones hold roughly 0.15% of the sample.

Overall results and qualifications from the work: The TCR sequencing and HLA analysis was acknowledged to have included a relatively small number of individuals. In patients with Susac syndrome, the CD4+ T cell repertoire showed no detectable clonal expansion.

This clonotype was sampled from a human donor with Susac syndrome. The receptor chain draws on TRBV4-3 and TRBJ2-3; TRBD1 is perhaps the D gene, given 6 matching bases. Sequenced sample: CD4+ T cells from PBMCs. The CDR3 region has the sequence CASSQDRGADTQYF. The DNA sequence follows: TGCGCCAGCAGCCAAGACAGGGGCGCGGATACGCAGTATTTT.